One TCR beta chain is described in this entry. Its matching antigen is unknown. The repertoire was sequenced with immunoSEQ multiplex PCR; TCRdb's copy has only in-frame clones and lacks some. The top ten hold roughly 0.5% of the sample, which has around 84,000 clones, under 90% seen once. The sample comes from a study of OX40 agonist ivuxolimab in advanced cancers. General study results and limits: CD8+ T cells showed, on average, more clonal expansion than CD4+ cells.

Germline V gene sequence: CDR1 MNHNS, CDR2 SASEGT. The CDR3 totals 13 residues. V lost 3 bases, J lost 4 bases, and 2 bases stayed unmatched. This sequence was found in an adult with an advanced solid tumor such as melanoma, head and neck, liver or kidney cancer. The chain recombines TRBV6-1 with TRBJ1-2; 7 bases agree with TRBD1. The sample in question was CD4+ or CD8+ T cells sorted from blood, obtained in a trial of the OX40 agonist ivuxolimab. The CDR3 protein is CASSDRTGYGYTF. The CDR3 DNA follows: TGTGCCAGCAGTGATAGGACAGGCTATGGCTACACCTTC.